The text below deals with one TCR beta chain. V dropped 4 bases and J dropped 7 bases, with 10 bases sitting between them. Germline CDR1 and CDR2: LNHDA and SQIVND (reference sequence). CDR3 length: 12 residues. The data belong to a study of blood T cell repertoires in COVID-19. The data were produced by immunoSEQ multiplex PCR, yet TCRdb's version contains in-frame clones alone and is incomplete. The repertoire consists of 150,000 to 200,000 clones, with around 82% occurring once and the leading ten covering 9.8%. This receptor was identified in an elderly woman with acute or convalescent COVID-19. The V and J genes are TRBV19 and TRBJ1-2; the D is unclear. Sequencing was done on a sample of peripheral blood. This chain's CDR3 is CASSRRDGGYTF. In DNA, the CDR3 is TGTGCCAGTAGTAGGAGGGATGGTGGCTACACCTTC.